This paragraph covers one TCR beta chain sequence. Its matching antigen is unknown. Germline V gene data show CDR1 as SGHTA and CDR2 as FQGNSA. This CDR3 has 16 residues. Trimming took 5 bases from V and 5 from J; bases not matched to a gene: 8. PCR employed 60 Vbeta and 13 Jbeta primers. Assay used: immunoSEQ multiplex PCR; TCRdb lists only in-frame clones, some missing. The sample includes 90,000 to 100,000 clones, 76% of them seen just once. These data are taken from a study of cytomegalovirus exposure and HLA in healthy donors. Study observations and caveats: The investigators catalogued about 170 TCR beta chains as cytomegalovirus-associated. Some V segments, including TRBV6-2 and TRBV6-3, were excluded as indistinguishable. In a later analysis, TCR beta V- and J-gene trimming was associated with a missense DCLRE1C variant. Donors were assumed by presence/absence analyses to have roughly uniform sequencing depth.

Sequenced sample: PBMCs. This chain joins TRBV7-2 and TRBJ2-5; 13 nucleotides agree with TRBD2. This TCR was recovered from a man aged 35 to 55 in good health and CMV-seronegative. The CDR3 loop reads CASSARLAGGPETQYF. The CDR3 DNA reads TGTGCCAGCAGCGCCAGACTAGCGGGAGGTCCCGAGACCCAGTACTTC.